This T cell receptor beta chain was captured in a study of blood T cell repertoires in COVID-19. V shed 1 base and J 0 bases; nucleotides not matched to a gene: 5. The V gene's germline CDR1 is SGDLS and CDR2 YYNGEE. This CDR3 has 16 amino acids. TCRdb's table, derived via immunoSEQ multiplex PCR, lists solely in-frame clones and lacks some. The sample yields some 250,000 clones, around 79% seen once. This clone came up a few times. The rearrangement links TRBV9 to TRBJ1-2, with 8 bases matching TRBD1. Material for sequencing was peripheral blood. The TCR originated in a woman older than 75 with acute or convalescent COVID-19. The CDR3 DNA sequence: TGTGCCAGCAGCGTAACAGGGGGACCCCCTAACTATGGCTACACCTTC. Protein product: CASSVTGGPPNYGYTF.